This record covers a single T cell receptor beta chain. The study drew donors from healthy Caucasian individuals in Russia aged about 6 to 95. Each sample had at least 6 million PBMCs isolated. V was clipped by 5 bases and J by 1 base, with 16 bases between them. The CDR3 length is 16 residues. The V gene's germline CDR1 is SGHTA and CDR2 FQGTGA. These data come from a study of blood T cells in healthy people across ages. A second 7 to 11 cycle PCR used barcoded and J-beta primers. Each sample yielded at least 3 million CDR3-containing paired-end reads. Each CDR3 protein gets one entry after TCRdb re-called the 5' RACE reads with MiXCR. The sample holds under 2,000,000 distinct CDR3 sequences, around half seen once.

The TCR sequence derives from a woman in her thirties or forties in good health. The sequenced sample was blood. This chain connects TRBV7-3 to TRBJ2-3, with D possibly TRBD2 on 6 matching bases. The CDR3 sequence is CASSRYFSGGTDTQYF. The DNA for the CDR3 is TGTGCCAGCAGCCGGTATTTTTCGGGGGGCACAGATACGCAGTATTTT.